This record looks at one T cell receptor (beta chain) sequence and its context. The target antigen is unknown. Indicated time point: persistent/refractory GD, antithyroid drugs over 5 years with positive TRAb. Scientists built the TCR library using RNA that was extracted from PBMCs. From germline, CDR1 is LNHDA and CDR2 SQIVND (reference sequence). With 6 bases removed from V and 2 bases from J, the gap between germline ends came to 17 bases. This CDR3 contains 16 residues. These data are taken from a study of regulatory T cells in long-lasting Graves disease. Broader study findings: A greater number of public clonotypes (more than 2,500) was shared by persistent patients than by new patients (about 880). Peripheral blood, not thyroid tissue, was the sole material studied.

Library construction for TCR beta used iRepertoire HTBI primers and Arm-PCR of CDR3 regions. In TCRdb, the multiplex PCR reads were re-called with MiXCR into one record per CDR3 protein. In the table there are roughly 300,000 distinct CDR3 sequences, about 19% of which are singletons. The genes are TRBV19 and TRBJ1-5; no firm D call. Here the sequenced sample was peripheral blood mononuclear cells (PBMCs), taken when the disease was refractory, from a patient treated with antithyroid drugs. The sequence was collected from a female donor with Graves disease. CDR3 sequence (DNA): TGTGCCAGTAGCCCTACCGGCCGCATGGGCAATCAGCCCCAGCATTTT. Amino acid sequence: CASSPTGRMGNQPQHF.